These 22 T cell receptor beta chains share one sample of origin, sequenced in a study. TCRdb recomputed calls from the 5' RACE reads with MiXCR, one row per CDR3 protein. The sample includes roughly 40,000 distinct CDR3 sequences, approximately 19% seen only once; the top ten take around 2.8%. Sequenced input: naive CD4+ T cells sorted from a lymph node. Sample subset: naive CD4+ T cells, CD4+CD45RA+CD25-. The receptors stem from a female donor with breast cancer.

This chain connects TRBV10-3 to TRBJ2-7; D is perhaps TRBD1 or TRBD2 (6 bases each). V was shortened by 0 bases and J by 1 base, with 10 bases between the two germline ends. Germline CDR1 is ENHRY and CDR2 is SYGVKD. The CDR3 is 15 amino acids. This chain's CDR3 is CAISESTGRSYEQYF. CDR3 sequence (DNA): TGTGCCATCAGTGAGTCAACAGGGAGGTCCTACGAGCAGTACTTC.

This clonotype was observed many times. The V and J genes are TRBV12-3 or TRBV12-4 and TRBJ2-1; 8 positions match TRBD1. The length of the CDR3 is 14 residues. V lost 6 bases, J lost 10 bases, and 11 bases stayed unmatched. CDR3 sequence (DNA): TGTGCCAGCAGCCCCGACAGGGGCGAGGAAGAGCAGTTCTTC. Its protein product is CASSPDRGEEEQFF.

This clonotype was detected only a few times. The genes are TRBV6-6 and TRBJ1-3, with TRBD1 identical over 8 bases. Trimming cost V 6 bases and J 1 base; bases outside gene matches: 8. Germline V gene sequence: CDR1 MNHNY, CDR2 SVGAGI (reference sequence). The CDR3 totals 16 residues. CDR3 sequence (DNA): TGTGCCAGCAGCTCCCCGCAGGGGGCATCTGGAAACACCATATATTTT. Its translation is CASSSPQGASGNTIYF.

For this clonotype: A much more abundant neighbour one base away suggests this may be a read error. This chain links TRBV25-1 with TRBJ2-4; 7 bases align to TRBD1. CDR3 size: 12 residues. Looked up from germline, CDR1 is MGHDK and CDR2 is SYGVNS. Unmatched junction bases numbered 8, after V lost 10 bases and J lost 8 bases. In DNA, the CDR3 is TGTGCCAACCGGGACAGAATTGACATTCAGTACTTC. It is translated as CANRDRIDIQYF.

The genes are TRBV6-6 and TRBJ2-5, with a tentative D call TRBD2 (6 bases). Trimming took off 5 bases at V and 1 base at J, with 8 bases between the two ends. The germline V gene encodes CDR1 MNHNY and CDR2 SVGAGI (reference sequence). There are 13 residues in the CDR3. CDR3 sequence (DNA): TGTGCCAGCAGTAGGGACTTCCAAGAGACCCAGTACTTC. Its translation: CASSRDFQETQYF.

A few counts support this clonotype. The genes are TRBV5-1 and TRBJ2-7, with 8 bases identical to TRBD2. The ends lost 0 bases at V and 0 bases at J; junction bases unmatched: 11. CDR3 size: 18 residues. In germline, CDR1 is SGHRS, CDR2 YFSETQ. CDR3 nucleotide sequence: TGCGCCAGCAGCTTGGACGGGGTGACGGCGGGAGGCTCCTACGAGCAGTACTTC. Amino acids: CASSLDGVTAGGSYEQYF.

The chain joins TRBV5-1 to TRBJ2-3; D might be TRBD1 (6 bases). Germline CDR1 and CDR2: SGHRS and YFSETQ. The CDR3 covers 13 residues. Trimming stripped 7 bases from V and 0 bases from J, with 9 bases between. CDR3 nucleotides: TGCGCCAGCGGGGACATTAGCACAGATACGCAGTATTTT. Residues: CASGDISTDTQYF.

This clonotype was observed a few times. The V call is TRBV6-5, the J call TRBJ1-4; no clear D. Germline CDR1 and CDR2: MNHEY and SVGAGI. The CDR3 extends over 13 amino acids. V shed 6 bases and J shed 10 bases, with 15 bases lying between them. The CDR3 DNA is TGTGCCAGCAGCCTAATATCCGGGCGAAAACTGTTTTTT. The encoded protein is CASSLISGRKLFF.

V is TRBV7-9 and J is TRBJ1-5; D gene uncertain. The CDR3 spans 13 residues. The V end was cut by 5 bases, the J end by 1 base, with 6 bases between. Germline CDR1 SEHNR, CDR2 FQNEAQ (reference sequence). CDR3 residues: CASSGESNQPQHF. CDR3 DNA: TGTGCCAGCAGCGGGGAGAGCAATCAGCCCCAGCATTTT.

The chain links TRBV20-1 to TRBJ2-6; D ambiguous. The V gene lost 2 bases and the J gene lost 2 bases, with 4 bases spanning the gap. There are 13 residues in the CDR3. Looked up from germline, CDR1 is DFQATT and CDR2 is SNEGSKA (reference sequence). The CDR3 sequence is CSARKPGANVLTF. The CDR3 DNA is TGCAGTGCTAGAAAGCCTGGGGCCAACGTCCTGACTTTC.

A few counts support this clonotype. The genes are TRBV5-1 and TRBJ2-5; the match to TRBD1 covers 7 bases. CDR1 and CDR2 (germline): SGHRS, YFSETQ. With 4 bases clipped from V and 3 bases from J, the junction kept 12 bases outside the gene matches. The CDR3 is 16 amino acids. CDR3 DNA sequence: TGCGCCAGCAGCCACGCAGTGTCCGGGACAGAAGAGACCCAGTACTTC. Translation gives CASSHAVSGTEETQYF. The entire variable domain, with the rest obtained from reference TRBV5-1 and TRBJ2-5, is as follows: KAGVTQTPRYLIKTRGQQVTLSCSPISGHRSVSWYQQTPGQGLQFLFEYFSETQRNKGNFPGRFSGRQFSNSRSEMNVSTLELGDSALYLCASSHAVSGTEETQYFGPGTRLLVL.

V gene TRBV5-6 combines with J gene TRBJ1-1, with D unclear. V lost 2 bases and J 1 base, leaving 9 bases between the germline ends. In germline, CDR1 is SGHDT, CDR2 YYEEEE. There are 14 residues in the CDR3. The DNA of the CDR3 is TGTGCCAGCAGCTTAAACTTCCCGAACACTGAAGCTTTCTTT. Translation gives CASSLNFPNTEAFF.

This clonotype occurred a few times. The V gene is TRBV5-1, the J gene TRBJ1-1; 7 bases align to TRBD1. The V gene end was trimmed by 4 bases and the J gene end by 5 bases; junction bases not matched to a gene: 8. Germline CDR1 reads SGHRS; CDR2 reads YFSETQ. The CDR3 contains 14 residues. CDR3 nucleotides: TGCGCCAGCAGCACCGGACAGGCGGGAACTGAAGCTTTCTTT. It is translated as CASSTGQAGTEAFF.

A remark on this clonotype: Just one base apart from a much larger clone, this may be a read error. The chain combines TRBV7-3 with TRBJ1-2, with 9 bases fitting TRBD1. The CDR3 length is 14 residues. The germline gives CDR1 SGHTA, CDR2 FQGTGA. J was trimmed by 8 bases and V by 2 bases; bases with no gene match: 6. The CDR3 sequence: CASSLVDRGGGYTF. The CDR3 DNA follows: TGTGCCAGCAGCTTAGTGGACAGGGGAGGAGGCTACACCTTC.

The chain couples TRBV5-1 to TRBJ2-2; 9 bases fit TRBD2. Germline V gene data show CDR1 as SGHRS and CDR2 as YFSETQ. The V and J ends lost 7 bases and 4 bases, in that order; junction bases with no gene match: 8. The CDR3 loop spans 15 amino acids. CDR3 loop: CASVGGGAVTGELFF. The CDR3, as DNA: TGCGCCAGCGTCGGCGGGGGGGCCGTCACCGGGGAGCTGTTTTTT. Full variable domain (remainder filled in from reference TRBV5-1 and TRBJ2-2): KAGVTQTPRYLIKTRGQQVTLSCSPISGHRSVSWYQQTPGQGLQFLFEYFSETQRNKGNFPGRFSGRQFSNSRSEMNVSTLELGDSALYLCASVGGGAVTGELFFGEGSRLTVL.

The sample holds many counts of this clonotype. The rearrangement links TRBV9 to TRBJ2-2; the D gene is possibly TRBD1 (6 bases). Trimming pared 4 bases from V and 6 bases from J, leaving 16 bases between. CDR3 length: 15 residues. CDR1 is SGDLS and CDR2 is YYNGEE in the germline V gene. CDR3 residues: CASSTRRTGSGELFF. CDR3 bases: TGTGCCAGCAGCACCCGACGCACAGGGTCCGGGGAGCTGTTTTTT.

A few counts support this clonotype. V is TRBV4-2 and J is TRBJ2-1; 8 positions agree with TRBD2. Germline V gives CDR1 LGHNA, CDR2 YNFKEQ. V lost 0 bases, J lost 6 bases, and 10 bases stayed unmatched. This CDR3 region has 17 residues. The CDR3 spells CASSQDLYGRGGNEQFF. The CDR3 bases are TGTGCCAGCAGCCAAGATCTTTACGGGAGGGGAGGCAATGAGCAGTTCTTC.

This rearrangement joins TRBV4-2 to TRBJ1-1; TRBD1 might be the D (5 bases). With 0 bases removed from V and 0 bases from J, the gap between germline ends came to 8 bases. The CDR3 covers 15 residues. Germline lookup yields CDR1 LGHNA and CDR2 YNFKEQ. The CDR3 spells CASSQDKGLNTEAFF. The CDR3 bases are TGTGCCAGCAGCCAAGATAAGGGGTTGAACACTGAAGCTTTCTTT.

This clonotype showed up many times. The chain recombines TRBV9 with TRBJ1-4, with 11 nucleotides matching TRBD1. CDR1 is SGDLS and CDR2 is YYNGEE in the germline V gene. This CDR3 comprises 17 residues. V lost 4 bases, J lost 4 bases, and 9 bases stayed unmatched. CDR3 in DNA: TGTGCCAGCAGCCCCGGACAGGGGGCAGCGGATAATGAAAAACTGTTTTTT. Translated: CASSPGQGAADNEKLFF.

This clonotype was recorded many times. V and J are TRBV27 and TRBJ2-1; no reliable D call. V dropped 6 bases and J dropped 11 bases, with 14 bases sitting between them. Germline V gives CDR1 MNHEY, CDR2 SMNVEV (reference sequence). This CDR3 is 12 amino acids long. CDR3 nucleotides: TGTGCCAGCAGGCGGCTTGGCCAGAAGCAGTTCTTC. It yields the protein CASRRLGQKQFF.

This clonotype was counted ten times or more. The rearrangement uses TRBV4-2 and TRBJ2-2; a possible D gene is TRBD2 (5 bases). CDR3 length equals 14 residues. V was cut by 1 base and J by 5 bases, with 8 bases left in between. Germline CDR1 reads LGHNA; CDR2 reads YNFKEQ. The CDR3 sequence: CASSQALATGELFF. CDR3 nucleotide sequence: TGTGCCAGCAGCCAAGCTTTAGCGACCGGGGAGCTGTTTTTT.

Ten or more counts support this clonotype. The gene calls are TRBV9 and TRBJ2-3, with D hard to call. Per the germline V gene, CDR1 is SGDLS and CDR2 is YYNGEE. V was trimmed by 0 bases and J by 0 bases, leaving 5 bases between them. The CDR3 is 14 amino acids. CDR3 residues: CASSVAVSTDTQYF. Here the CDR3 DNA reads TGTGCCAGCAGCGTAGCCGTGAGCACAGATACGCAGTATTTT.